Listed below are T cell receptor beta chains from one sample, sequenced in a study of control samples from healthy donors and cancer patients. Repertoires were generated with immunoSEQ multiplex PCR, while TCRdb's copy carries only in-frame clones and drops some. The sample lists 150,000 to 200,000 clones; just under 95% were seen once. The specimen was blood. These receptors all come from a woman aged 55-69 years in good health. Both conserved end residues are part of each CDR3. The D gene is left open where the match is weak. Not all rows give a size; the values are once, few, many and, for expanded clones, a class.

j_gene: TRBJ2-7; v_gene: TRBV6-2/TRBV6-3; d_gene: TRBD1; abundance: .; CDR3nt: TGTGCCAGCAGCTATCGAATGGACAGGAGCTCCTACGAGCAGTACTTC; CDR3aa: CASSYRMDRSSYEQYF
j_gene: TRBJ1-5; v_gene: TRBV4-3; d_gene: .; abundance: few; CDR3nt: TGCGCCAGCAGCCAAGATAGTTTTCGGCCCGGCAATCAGCCCCAGCATTTT; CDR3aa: CASSQDSFRPGNQPQHF
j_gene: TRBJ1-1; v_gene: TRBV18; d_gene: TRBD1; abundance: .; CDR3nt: TGTGCCAGCTCAGCACAAAAGGGGGCGAACACTGAAGCTTTCTTT; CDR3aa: CASSAQKGANTEAFF
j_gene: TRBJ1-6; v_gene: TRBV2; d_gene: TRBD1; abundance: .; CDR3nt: TGTGCCAGCAGGGACAGGGCGGGTTCACCCCTCCACTTT; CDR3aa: CASRDRAGSPLHF
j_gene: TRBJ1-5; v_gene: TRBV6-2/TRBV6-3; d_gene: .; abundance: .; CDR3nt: TGTGCCAGCATCCCGGGCGGGGGTAGCAATCAGCCCCAGCATTTT; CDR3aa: CASIPGGGSNQPQHF
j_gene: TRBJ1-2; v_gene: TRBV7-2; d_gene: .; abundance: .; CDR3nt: TGTGCCAGCAGCGGATACAGGGTTCGGTATGGCTACACCTTC; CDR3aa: CASSGYRVRYGYTF
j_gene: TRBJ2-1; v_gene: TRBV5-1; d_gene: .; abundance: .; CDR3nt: TGCGCCAGCAGCTTGTTCATGCGGGCCAATTTCAATGAGCAGTTCTTC; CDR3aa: CASSLFMRANFNEQFF
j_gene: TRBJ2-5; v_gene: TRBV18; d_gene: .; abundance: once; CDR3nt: TGTGCCAGCTCCTCCCAAGAGACCCAGTACTTC; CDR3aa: CASSSQETQYF
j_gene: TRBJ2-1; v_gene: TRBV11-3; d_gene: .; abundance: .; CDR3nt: TGTGCCAGCAGCTATAGAGGGCCTTACAATGAGCAGTTCTTC; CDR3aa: CASSYRGPYNEQFF
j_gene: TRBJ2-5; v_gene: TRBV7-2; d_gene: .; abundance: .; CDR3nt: TGTGCCAGCAGCCCCCCCCGAGAGACCCAGTACTTC; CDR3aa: CASSPPRETQYF
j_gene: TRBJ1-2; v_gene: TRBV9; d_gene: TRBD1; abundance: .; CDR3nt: TGTGCCAGCAGCGCGGGGACAGGGAGATCCTCCGCAGATGGCTACACCTTC; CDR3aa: CASSAGTGRSSADGYTF
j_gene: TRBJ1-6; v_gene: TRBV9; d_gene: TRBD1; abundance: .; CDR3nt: TGTGCCAGCAGCCCGGGACAGGGAAATTCACCCCTCCACTTT; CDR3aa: CASSPGQGNSPLHF
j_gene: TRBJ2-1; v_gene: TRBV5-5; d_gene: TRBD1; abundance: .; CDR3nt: TGTGCCAGCATCCGGGACAGCCACAATGAGCAGTTCTTC; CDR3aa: CASIRDSHNEQFF